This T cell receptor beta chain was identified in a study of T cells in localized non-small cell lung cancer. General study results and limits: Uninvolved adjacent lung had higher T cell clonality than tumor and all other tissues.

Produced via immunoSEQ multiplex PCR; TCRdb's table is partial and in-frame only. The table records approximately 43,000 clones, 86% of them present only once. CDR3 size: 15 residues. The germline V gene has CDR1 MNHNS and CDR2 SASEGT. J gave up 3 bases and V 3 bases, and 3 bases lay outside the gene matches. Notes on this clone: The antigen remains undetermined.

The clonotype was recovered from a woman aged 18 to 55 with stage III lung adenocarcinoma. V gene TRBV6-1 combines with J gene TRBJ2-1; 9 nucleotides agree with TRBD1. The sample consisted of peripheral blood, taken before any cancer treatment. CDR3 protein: CASSETGGDYNEQFF. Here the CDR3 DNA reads TGTGCCAGCAGTGAGACAGGGGGGGACTACAATGAGCAGTTCTTC.